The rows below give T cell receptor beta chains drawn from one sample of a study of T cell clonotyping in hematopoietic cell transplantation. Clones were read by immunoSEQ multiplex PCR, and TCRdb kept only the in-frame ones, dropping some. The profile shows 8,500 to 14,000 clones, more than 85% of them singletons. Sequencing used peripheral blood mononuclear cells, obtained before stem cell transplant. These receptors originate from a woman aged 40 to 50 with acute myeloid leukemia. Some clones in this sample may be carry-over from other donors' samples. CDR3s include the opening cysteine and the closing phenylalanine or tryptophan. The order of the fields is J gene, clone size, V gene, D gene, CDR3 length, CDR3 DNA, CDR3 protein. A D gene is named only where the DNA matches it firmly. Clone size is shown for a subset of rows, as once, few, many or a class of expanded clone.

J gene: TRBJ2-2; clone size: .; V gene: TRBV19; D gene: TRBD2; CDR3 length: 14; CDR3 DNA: TGTGCCAGTAGTATTGCGGGAGCTACCGCCGGGCTGTTTTTT; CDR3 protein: CASSIAGATAGLFF
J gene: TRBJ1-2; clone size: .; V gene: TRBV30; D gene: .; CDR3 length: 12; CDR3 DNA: TGTGCCTGGAGTAAACGGATCTATGGCTACACCTTC; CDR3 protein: CAWSKRIYGYTF
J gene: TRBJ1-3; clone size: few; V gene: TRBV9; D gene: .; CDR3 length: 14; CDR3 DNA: TGTGCCAGCAGCGCCCGTGGATCTGGAAACACCATATATTTT; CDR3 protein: CASSARGSGNTIYF
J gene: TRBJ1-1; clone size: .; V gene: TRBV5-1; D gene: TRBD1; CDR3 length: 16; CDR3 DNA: TGCGCCAGCAGCTCGGGGACAGGGGCGGGGAGCACTGAAGCTTTCTTT; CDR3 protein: CASSSGTGAGSTEAFF
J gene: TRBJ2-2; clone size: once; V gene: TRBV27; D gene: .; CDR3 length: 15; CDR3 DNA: TGTGCCAGCAGTTTAAGTCGCAGAGGCACCGGGGAGCTGTTTTTT; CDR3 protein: CASSLSRRGTGELFF
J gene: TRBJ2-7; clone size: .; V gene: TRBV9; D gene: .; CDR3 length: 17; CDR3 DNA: TGTGCCAGCAGCGCCGACGGTGGTTCGCGAAGCTCCTACGAGCAGTACTTC; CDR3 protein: CASSADGGSRSSYEQYF
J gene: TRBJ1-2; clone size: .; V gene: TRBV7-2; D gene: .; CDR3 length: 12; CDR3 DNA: TGTGCCAGCAGCTTAGAGGGTGATGGCTACACCTTC; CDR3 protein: CASSLEGDGYTF
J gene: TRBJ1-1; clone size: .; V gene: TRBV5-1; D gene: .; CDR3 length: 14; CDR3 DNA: TGCGCCAGCAGCTTGGTAGGGCAGAACACTGAAGCTTTCTTT; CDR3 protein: CASSLVGQNTEAFF
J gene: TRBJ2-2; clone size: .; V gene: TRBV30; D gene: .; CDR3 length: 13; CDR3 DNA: TGTGCCTGGAGTGTCCCCCACACCGGGGAGCTGTTTTTT; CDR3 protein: CAWSVPHTGELFF
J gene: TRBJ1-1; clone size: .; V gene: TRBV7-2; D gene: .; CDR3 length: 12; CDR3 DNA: TGTGCCAGCAGCTTCAGGGGCCGTGAAGCTTTCTTT; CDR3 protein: CASSFRGREAFF
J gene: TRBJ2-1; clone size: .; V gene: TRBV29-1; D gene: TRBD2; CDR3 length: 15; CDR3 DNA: TGCAGCGTTGTTGGGCTAGCGGCCCTCTACAATGAGCAGTTCTTC; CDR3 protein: CSVVGLAALYNEQFF
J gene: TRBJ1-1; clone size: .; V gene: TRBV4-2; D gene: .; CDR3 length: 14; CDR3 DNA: TGTGCCAGCAGCCAAGATGGCCAGAACACTGAAGCTTTCTTT; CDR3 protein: CASSQDGQNTEAFF
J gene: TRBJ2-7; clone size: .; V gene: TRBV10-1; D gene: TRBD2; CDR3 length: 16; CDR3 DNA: TGCGCCAGCAGTGATCGGGGCCCAGCGGGATACTACGAGCAGTACTTC; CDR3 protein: CASSDRGPAGYYEQYF
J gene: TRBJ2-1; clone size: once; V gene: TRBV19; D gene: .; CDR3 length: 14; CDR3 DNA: TGTGCCAGTAGTATAGTAACGGGAGATTTTGAGCAGTTCTTC; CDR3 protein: CASSIVTGDFEQFF
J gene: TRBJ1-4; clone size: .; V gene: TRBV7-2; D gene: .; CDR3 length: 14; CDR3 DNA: TGTGCCAGCAGCTTAACCTCAACTAATGAAAAACTGTTTTTT; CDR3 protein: CASSLTSTNEKLFF
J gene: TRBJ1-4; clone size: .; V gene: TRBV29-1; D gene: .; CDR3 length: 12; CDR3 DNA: TGCAGCGCTTGGGCCCTAGATGAAAAACTGTTTTTT; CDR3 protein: CSAWALDEKLFF
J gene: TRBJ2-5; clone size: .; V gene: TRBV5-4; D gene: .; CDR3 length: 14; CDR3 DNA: TGTGCCAGCAGCTTTAGAGTGGGACAAGAGACCCAGTACTTC; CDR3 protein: CASSFRVGQETQYF
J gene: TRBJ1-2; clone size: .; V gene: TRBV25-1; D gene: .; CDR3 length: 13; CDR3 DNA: TGTGCCAGCACTGGGGAGGGGAGGTATGGCTACACCTTC; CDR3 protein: CASTGEGRYGYTF
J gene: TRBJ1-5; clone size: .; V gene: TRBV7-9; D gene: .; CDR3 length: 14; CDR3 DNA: TGTGCCAGCAGCTTAGGGGAAGGCAATCAGCCCCAGCATTTT; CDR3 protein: CASSLGEGNQPQHF
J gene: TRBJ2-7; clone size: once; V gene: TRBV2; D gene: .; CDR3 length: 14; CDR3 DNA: TGTGCCACTGGGGGCAGGGACGGGTACTACGAGCAGTACTTC; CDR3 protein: CATGGRDGYYEQYF
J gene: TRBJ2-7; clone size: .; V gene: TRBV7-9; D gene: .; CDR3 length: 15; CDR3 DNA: TGTGCCAGCAGCTCTAGACAGGGACTCTCCTACGAGCAGTACTTC; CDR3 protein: CASSSRQGLSYEQYF
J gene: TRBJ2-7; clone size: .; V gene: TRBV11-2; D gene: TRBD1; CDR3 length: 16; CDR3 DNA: TGTGCCAGCAGCGACCCCGGGACAGGGGCCTCCTACGAGCAGTACTTC; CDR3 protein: CASSDPGTGASYEQYF
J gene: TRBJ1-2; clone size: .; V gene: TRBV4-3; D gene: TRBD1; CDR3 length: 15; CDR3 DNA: TGCGCCAGCAGCCAAGGACAGGGTTTGGACTATGGCTACACCTTC; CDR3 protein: CASSQGQGLDYGYTF
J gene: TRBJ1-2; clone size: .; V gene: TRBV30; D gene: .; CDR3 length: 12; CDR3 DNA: TGTGCCTGGAGTGTACGTGGGATTGGCTACACCTTC; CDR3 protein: CAWSVRGIGYTF
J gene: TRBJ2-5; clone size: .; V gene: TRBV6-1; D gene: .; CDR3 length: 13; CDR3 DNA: TGTGCCAGCAGCGAGGGGAGCTCGGAGACCCAGTACTTC; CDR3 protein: CASSEGSSETQYF
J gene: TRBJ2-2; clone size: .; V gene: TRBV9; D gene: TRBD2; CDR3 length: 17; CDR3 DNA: TGTGCCAGCAGCGCCAGACTAGCGGGAGATTACACCGGGGAGCTGTTTTTT; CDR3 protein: CASSARLAGDYTGELFF
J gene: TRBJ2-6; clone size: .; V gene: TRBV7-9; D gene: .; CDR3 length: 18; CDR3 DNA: TGTGCCAGCAGCTTAGGGGGGGCCGGTAGCTCCGGGGCCAACGTCCTGACTTTC; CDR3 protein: CASSLGGAGSSGANVLTF
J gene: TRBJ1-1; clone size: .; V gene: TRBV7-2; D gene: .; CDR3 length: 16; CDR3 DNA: TGTGCCAGCAGCCCCCAGCCGAGTGATATGAACACTGAAGCTTTCTTT; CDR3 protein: CASSPQPSDMNTEAFF
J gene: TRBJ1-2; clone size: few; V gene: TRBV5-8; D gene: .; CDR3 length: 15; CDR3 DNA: TGTGCCAGCAGCTGGCTAGGGACGACAGGTTATGGCTACACCTTC; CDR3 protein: CASSWLGTTGYGYTF
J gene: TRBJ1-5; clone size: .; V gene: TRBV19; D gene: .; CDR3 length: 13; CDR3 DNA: TGTGCCAGTAGTCTGACTTTTTATCAGCCCCAGCATTTT; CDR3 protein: CASSLTFYQPQHF
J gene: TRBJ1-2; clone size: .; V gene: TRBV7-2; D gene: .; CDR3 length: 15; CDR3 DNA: TGTGCCAGCAGCTTAGCAAGGGGCGCGGACTATGGCTACACCTTC; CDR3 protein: CASSLARGADYGYTF
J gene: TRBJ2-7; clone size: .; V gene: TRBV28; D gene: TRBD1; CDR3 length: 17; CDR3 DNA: TGTGCCAGCAGTTTCCGACCTCCGGGACAGGGACCCTACGAGCAGTACTTC; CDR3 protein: CASSFRPPGQGPYEQYF
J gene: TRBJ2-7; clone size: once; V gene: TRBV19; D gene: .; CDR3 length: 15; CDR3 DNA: TGTGCCAGTAGTATTAGAGCCAGTGGGGCCTACGAGCAGTACTTC; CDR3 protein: CASSIRASGAYEQYF
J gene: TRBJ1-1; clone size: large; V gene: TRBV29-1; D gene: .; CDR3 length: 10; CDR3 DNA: TGCAGCGCTGTACAGGATGAAGCTTTCTTT; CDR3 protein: CSAVQDEAFF
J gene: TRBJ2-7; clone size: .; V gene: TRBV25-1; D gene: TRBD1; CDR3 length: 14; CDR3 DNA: TGTGCCAGCAGTGATCGACAGGGGGCGAGAGAGCAGTACTTC; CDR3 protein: CASSDRQGAREQYF
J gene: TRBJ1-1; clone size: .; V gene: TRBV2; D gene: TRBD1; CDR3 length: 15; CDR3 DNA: TGTGCCATTAACCCCAGGGATAAGGGGGCTGATGAAGCTTTCTTT; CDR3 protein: CAINPRDKGADEAFF
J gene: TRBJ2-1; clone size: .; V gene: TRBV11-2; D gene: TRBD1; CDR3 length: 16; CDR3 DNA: TGTGCCAGCAGCCATAAAAGGGGGCTCCGATACAATGAGCAGTTCTTC; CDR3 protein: CASSHKRGLRYNEQFF
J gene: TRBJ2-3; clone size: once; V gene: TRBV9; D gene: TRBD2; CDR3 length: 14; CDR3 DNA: TGTGCCAGCAGCAAAACTAGCGGGAGTGATACGCAGTATTTT; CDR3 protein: CASSKTSGSDTQYF
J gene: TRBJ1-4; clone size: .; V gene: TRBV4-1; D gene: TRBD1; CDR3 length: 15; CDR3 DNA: TGCGCCAGCAGCCAGGCCCGGGACAGTCGCGAAAAACTGTTTTTT; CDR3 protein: CASSQARDSREKLFF
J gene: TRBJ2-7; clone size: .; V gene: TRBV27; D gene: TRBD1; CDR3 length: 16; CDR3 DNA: TGTGCCAGCAGTTGGAGCGGGACAGGGGGCTTCTACGAGCAGTACTTC; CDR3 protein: CASSWSGTGGFYEQYF
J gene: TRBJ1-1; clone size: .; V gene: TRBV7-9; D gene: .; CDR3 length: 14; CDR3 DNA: TGTGCCAGCAGCCCATCAACGAACCGGGACGAAGCTTTCTTT; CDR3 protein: CASSPSTNRDEAFF
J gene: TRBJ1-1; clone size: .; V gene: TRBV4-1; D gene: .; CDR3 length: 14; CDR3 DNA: TGCGCCAGCAGCCAAACCGACCAGAACACTGAAGCTTTCTTT; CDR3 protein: CASSQTDQNTEAFF
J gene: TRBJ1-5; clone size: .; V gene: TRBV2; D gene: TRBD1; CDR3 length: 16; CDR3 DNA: TGTGCCAGCAGGGACCCCGGGACAGGGGGTGGACAGCCCCAGCATTTT; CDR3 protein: CASRDPGTGGGQPQHF
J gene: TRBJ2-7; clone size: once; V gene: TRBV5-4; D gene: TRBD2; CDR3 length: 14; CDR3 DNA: TGTGCCAGCAGCTCGGGACTAGCGCGCCACGAGCAGTACTTC; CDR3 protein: CASSSGLARHEQYF
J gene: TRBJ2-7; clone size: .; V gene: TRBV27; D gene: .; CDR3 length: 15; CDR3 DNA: TGTGCCAGCAGTTTTCGGCATAGGGCTGATACCGAGCAGTACTTC; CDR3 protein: CASSFRHRADTEQYF